This T cell receptor beta chain is drawn from a study of T cells after yellow fever vaccination (dated by TCRdb to between 2018 and 2021). About the study as a whole: The SMART-Seq v4 Ultra Low Input RNA kit was used to prepare libraries from fractions with low cell numbers. To track T-cell clones before and after primary and booster YFV17D yellow fever vaccination, bulk TCR alpha and beta repertoires were sequenced longitudinally. The cohort comprised two healthy male donors, one aged 18 to 29 and one aged 30 to 40 years. Blood was drawn at multiple timepoints before and after primary and secondary immunization, with bulk PBMC replicates and cell subsets isolated.

Broad study findings and their caveats: A small share of clonotypes was detected in both CD4 and CD8 compartments, with the overlap likely arising from convergent recombination. Computational filtering was needed because FACS-sorted repertoires could contain abundant contaminating clonotypes from the bulk population. Most clones expanded after primary vaccination were re-detected after the booster (approximately 95% of CD4 and more than 70% of CD8), suggesting broad memory maintenance. Only a couple of donors were included in the study, so the extent to which the findings can be generalized is limited. Compared with the primary T-cell response, the secondary T-cell response was weaker but faster, peaking on day 5 rather than day 15.

For CDR1 and CDR2, the germline V gene (reference sequence) lists DFQATT and SNEGSKA. The CDR3 runs 12 amino acids, cysteine and phenylalanine included. Of all the DNA, just the CDR3 is kept, 36 bases in frame from base 1. V is reduced by 0 bases and J by 5 bases, leaving a spacing of 8 bases between them. What this sample's treatment or condition label stands for: live attenuated yellow fever vaccine strain. At each blood-draw timepoint, two biological replicates of bulk PBMCs were collected. A standard Ficoll-Paque protocol was used to isolate PBMCs from peripheral blood. TriZol was used to extract RNA from bulk PBMCs, from CD4 and CD8 fractions, and from dextramer-positive and dextramer-negative fractions. TCR cDNA was made using 5'RACE template switching, a step that added a universal primer site and unique molecular identifiers. Priming for cDNA synthesis came from both the TCR alpha and TCR beta constant segments. Library amplification involved two PCR steps, and the second step added sample barcodes and sequencing adapters. Sequencing of libraries was done on Illumina HiSeq 2500 (2x100 bp) or NovaSeq (2x150 bp). From the authors' description of their analysis: Demultiplexing of reads and collapsing into UMI consensus sequences were performed with MIGEC, and V(D)J alignment was carried out with MiXCR. Vaccine-responding clonotypes were identified with edgeR using replicate PBMC samples, with FDR below 0.01 and a log2 fold change above 5 up to day 15 being required. Each bulk clonotype was labeled CD4 or CD8 based on which sequenced repertoire, CD4 or CD8, contained the clonotype at higher abundance. The public reads were reprocessed in TCRdb via fastp at Q25 and MiXCR, keeping in-frame beta chains. When rows share a CDR3 protein, they turn into one entry using the most common DNA and genes. The V and J calls shown here were made by TCRdb, not taken from the authors' results. This sample gives approximately 600,000 distinct CDR3 sequences in total; 9% to 15% of them show up just once. The ten largest clones take up 15% of the sample.

With respect to this clonotype: There is no known antigen for this receptor. Base qualities are not provided; no much larger clone lies one nucleotide away.

This TCR came from a man aged 25 to 40 who received the YFV17D yellow fever vaccine. This material consisted of PBMCs, taken on the day of the yellow fever booster vaccination. The chain is made from TRBV20-1 and TRBJ2-7, with the D gene not clear enough to name. The bases are TGCAGTGCTAGAGATGGGTTTGACGAGCAGTACTTC. Translated, it gives CSARDGFDEQYF.